Listed below are T cell receptor beta chains from one sample, sequenced in a study of identical twins. TCRdb analysed the 5' RACE reads with MiXCR anew, one entry per CDR3 protein. Found here are 1,800,000 or so distinct CDR3 sequences, less than 40% of them singletons; the top ten hold less than 0.35%. Sequencing was performed on cord blood. The source is a newborn girl in good health. The CDR3 runs from the conserved cysteine through the conserved F or W. A D gene is named only where the DNA matches it firmly. Not every row has a clone size; where given, it reads once, few, many or a size class.

NA	TRBV5-1	TRBJ1-2	16	TRBD1	CASSLVWDSYVYGYTF	TGCGCCAGCAGCTTGGTGTGGGACAGCTACGTCTATGGCTACACCTTC
NA	TRBV2	TRBJ2-2	14	TRBD2	CASLRLAGTGELFF	TGTGCCAGCCTTAGACTAGCGGGCACCGGGGAGCTGTTTTTT
NA	TRBV4-1	TRBJ2-1	14	TRBD1	CASSRWDRVHEQFF	TGCGCCAGCAGCCGTTGGGACAGGGTTCATGAGCAGTTCTTC
NA	TRBV4-2	TRBJ2-3	16	TRBD1	CASRTTGTGGMDTQYF	TGTGCCAGCAGGACTACCGGGACAGGGGGCATGGATACGCAGTATTTT
few	TRBV7-2	TRBJ2-1	17	NA	CASSLSGEPSSYNEQFF	TGTGCCAGCAGCTTATCGGGGGAGCCGAGCTCCTACAATGAGCAGTTCTTC
NA	TRBV25-1	TRBJ1-5	15	NA	CASSGRGSGNQPQHF	TGTGCCAGCAGTGGTAGGGGCAGCGGCAATCAGCCCCAGCATTTT
NA	TRBV19	TRBJ1-5	14	TRBD1	CASSGDRNNQPQHF	TGTGCCAGTAGTGGGGACAGGAACAATCAGCCCCAGCATTTT
few	TRBV20-1	TRBJ2-3	13	NA	CSAADPRGDTQYF	TGCAGTGCCGCCGACCCGAGAGGGGATACGCAGTATTTT
NA	TRBV12-3/TRBV12-4	TRBJ1-2	13	NA	CASSPGRLYGYTF	TGTGCCAGCAGTCCTGGGAGGCTCTATGGCTACACCTTC
few	TRBV19	TRBJ2-1	17	TRBD2	CASSIGRAGGLYNEQFF	TGTGCCAGTAGTATAGGCCGAGCGGGAGGGTTATACAATGAGCAGTTCTTC
once	TRBV28	TRBJ2-4	17	TRBD2	CASSLARGRVAKNIQYF	TGTGCCAGCAGTTTAGCCCGCGGGAGGGTAGCCAAAAACATTCAGTACTTC
many	TRBV28	TRBJ1-1	12	NA	CASSVSGTEAFF	TGTGCCAGCAGCGTTTCTGGCACTGAAGCTTTCTTT
many	TRBV6-5	TRBJ2-1	13	NA	CASSYGGYNEQFF	TGTGCCAGCAGTTACGGGGGTTACAATGAGCAGTTCTTC
NA	TRBV21-1	TRBJ2-7	17	NA	CASSKTLSGPLLCEQYF	TGTGCCAGCAGCAAAACCCTCTCGGGACCCCTCTTGTGCGAGCAGTACTTC
few	TRBV20-1	TRBJ2-1	16	TRBD1	CSARDSGQGSYNEQFF	TGCAGTGCTAGAGACTCAGGACAGGGGTCCTACAATGAGCAGTTCTTC
few	TRBV20-1	TRBJ2-4	16	NA	CSARVPQRVAKNIQYF	TGCAGTGCTAGAGTCCCTCAGAGGGTAGCCAAAAACATTCAGTACTTC
NA	TRBV5-1	TRBJ2-1	14	NA	CASSPTNVGDEQFF	TGCGCCAGCAGCCCAACGAATGTGGGGGATGAGCAGTTCTTC
few	TRBV7-2	TRBJ2-1	20	TRBD2	CASSFPGERELTRNYNEQFF	TGTGCCAGCAGCTTCCCGGGGGAGCGGGAGTTGACTCGCAACTACAATGAGCAGTTCTTC
few	TRBV20-1	TRBJ2-3	16	TRBD2	CSARTSGGEGADTQYF	TGCAGTGCTAGGACTAGCGGGGGGGAAGGCGCAGATACGCAGTATTTT
NA	TRBV24-1	TRBJ2-3	16	TRBD2	CATSDPGGRHTDTQYF	TGTGCCACCAGTGATCCGGGGGGGCGGCACACAGATACGCAGTATTTT
NA	TRBV10-2	TRBJ2-7	15	NA	CASSDTAVMGYEQYF	TGCGCCAGCAGTGATACGGCCGTGATGGGCTACGAGCAGTACTTC
few	TRBV4-2	TRBJ1-6	13	NA	CASGDPLNSPLHF	TGTGCCAGCGGGGACCCCCTGAATTCACCCCTCCACTTT
NA	TRBV5-1	TRBJ2-3	15	NA	CASSYRDFNTDTQYF	TGCGCCAGCAGCTACCGGGACTTTAACACAGATACGCAGTATTTT
NA	TRBV7-9	TRBJ1-1	15	NA	CASSLERGRGTEAFF	TGTGCCAGCAGCCTAGAGCGGGGCAGGGGTACTGAAGCTTTCTTT
few	TRBV5-8	TRBJ2-7	16	NA	CASSLGLISTGPGEYF	TGTGCCAGCAGCTTGGGACTTATTTCCACAGGTCCGGGCGAGTACTTC
NA	TRBV6-6	TRBJ2-2	15	NA	CASSQYSGGTGELFF	TGTGCCAGCAGTCAGTACTCCGGGGGCACCGGGGAGCTGTTTTTT
NA	TRBV5-1	TRBJ1-1	14	NA	CASSLLSRGTEAFF	TGCGCCAGCAGCTTACTAAGCCGTGGCACTGAAGCTTTCTTT
once	TRBV29-1	TRBJ2-1	12	NA	CSVDSSPNEQFF	TGCAGCGTTGACTCCAGTCCCAATGAGCAGTTCTTC